This T cell receptor (beta chain) was observed in a study of cytomegalovirus exposure and HLA in healthy donors. Study-level results: Specific recognition of CMV antigens was confirmed in vitro for a few chains (all CMV-associated). HLA alleles were associated with around 17,000 TCR beta sequences in a later analysis at 0.05 false discovery rate. Some V segments could not be told apart, so they were left out, TRBV6-2 and TRBV6-3 among them. The study listed roughly 150 cytomegalovirus-associated TCR beta chains.

As to this clone: Its antigen is unidentified.

The PCR contained 60 Vbeta and 13 Jbeta primers. Libraries were prepared by immunoSEQ multiplex PCR; TCRdb keeps only in-frame clonotypes and omits some of them. The sample lists just under 65,000 clones, around 77% seen once, with about 4.1% in the top ten. The CDR3 extends over 14 amino acids. V trimming: 4 bases; J trimming: 2 bases; junction bases outside the gene matches: 3. The germline V gene has CDR1 KGHSY and CDR2 FQNENV. Material for sequencing was PBMCs. J is TRBJ1-2 and V is TRBV16, with 8 bases fitting TRBD1. The receptor was isolated from a woman in her 30s in good health and CMV-seronegative. CDR3 nucleotides: TGTGCCAGCAGCCCGGGACAGGCCAACTATGGCTACACCTTC. It translates to CASSPGQANYGYTF. Complete variable domain (other parts from reference TRBV16 and TRBJ1-2): GEEVAQTPKHLVRGEGQKAKLYCAPIKGHSYVFWYQQVLKNEFKFLISFQNENVFDETGMPKERFSAKCLPNSPCSLEIQATKLEDSAVYFCASSPGQANYGYTFGSGTRLTVV.